The next 11 T cell receptor beta chains were all read from a single sample in a study of cytomegalovirus exposure and HLA in healthy donors. Amplification used 60 Vbeta primers and 13 Jbeta primers. Assay used: immunoSEQ multiplex PCR; TCRdb lists only in-frame clones, some missing. The sample has hundreds of thousands of clones, approximately 90% seen once. Source material: PBMCs. The receptors were gathered from a woman under 30 in good health and CMV-seronegative.

V and J are TRBV10-3 and TRBJ2-2; 9 bases fit TRBD1. Germline CDR1 ENHRY, CDR2 SYGVKD. Trimming removed 3 bases from V and 6 bases from J; junction bases left unmatched: 5. This CDR3 is 15 amino acids long. The CDR3 loop reads CAISDWDRVAGELFF. In nucleotides, the CDR3 is TGTGCCATCAGTGATTGGGACAGGGTGGCCGGGGAGCTGTTTTTT.

This clone appeared once. This chain links TRBV9 with TRBJ1-2; possible D gene TRBD1, 6 bases. Trimming cost V 3 bases and J 0 bases, with 12 bases left between them. Germline CDR1 reads SGDLS; CDR2 reads YYNGEE. The CDR3 has 15 amino acids. This CDR3 reads CASSATGTPNYGYTF. Written as DNA, the CDR3 is TGTGCCAGCAGCGCCACAGGGACCCCTAACTATGGCTACACCTTC.

The genes are TRBV9 and TRBJ2-2; 10 bases are a match to TRBD2. Germline-derived CDR1 and CDR2 are SGDLS and YYNGEE. This CDR3 spans 16 amino acids. Trimming took 2 bases from V and 5 from J; bases not matched to a gene: 6. CDR3 region: CASSVLLAGLTGELFF. For the CDR3, the DNA is TGTGCCAGCAGCGTCCTACTAGCGGGGTTAACCGGGGAGCTGTTTTTT.

The V gene is TRBV7-2, the J gene TRBJ2-1; no clear D gene. V was trimmed by 4 bases and J by 2 bases, leaving 6 bases between them. Germline assignment: CDR1 SGHTA and CDR2 FQGNSA. CDR3 length equals 13 residues. The CDR3, as DNA: TGTGCCAGCAGCTCCAGTCCCTACAATGAGCAGTTCTTC. This encodes CASSSSPYNEQFF.

This rearrangement joins TRBV18 to TRBJ2-3; TRBD1 might be the D (5 bases). CDR1 and CDR2 from the germline V gene are KGHSH and LQKENI. V was cut by 2 bases and J by 1 base, with 13 bases left in between. The CDR3 runs 16 residues. The CDR3 region is CASSPGIGARTDTQYF. In DNA, the CDR3 is TGTGCCAGCTCACCAGGGATTGGGGCTCGCACAGATACGCAGTATTTT.

The V gene is TRBV5-1, the J gene TRBJ1-2; weak D call: TRBD1 (5 bases). The germline V gene encodes CDR1 SGHRS and CDR2 YFSETQ. The CDR3 totals 13 residues. Trimming cost V 2 bases and J 6 bases, with 11 bases left between them. The CDR3 coding sequence is TGCGCCAGCAGCTTTTCCGGGGGGGATGGCTACACCTTC. It codes for CASSFSGGDGYTF.

The J gene is TRBJ2-3, the V gene TRBV10-2; a weak D match, TRBD2 (7 bases). Between the trimmed V and J ends, which lost 6 bases and 2 bases, there was a span of 15 bases. CDR1 is WSHSY and CDR2 is SAAADI in the germline V gene. The CDR3 has 15 residues. CDR3 loop: CASRGPRGATDTQYF. DNA of the CDR3: TGCGCCAGCAGAGGTCCTCGGGGGGCCACAGATACGCAGTATTTT.

The genes are TRBV7-9 and TRBJ1-3, with D unclear. Between the trimmed V and J ends, which lost 4 bases and 3 bases, there was a span of 16 bases. CDR3 length equals 16 residues. Germline CDR1 reads SEHNR; CDR2 reads FQNEAQ (reference sequence). The CDR3 nucleotides are TGTGCCAGCAGCTCTAGTCCGACGGAGCTTGGAAACACCATATATTTT. It encodes CASSSSPTELGNTIYF.

This chain connects TRBV30 to TRBJ2-1, with 12 bases matching TRBD2. Germline V gene lookup returns CDR1 GTSNPN and CDR2 SVGIG (reference sequence). Unmatched junction bases numbered 7, after V lost 0 bases and J lost 7 bases. The CDR3 consists of 16 residues. The DNA for the CDR3 is TGTGCCTGGAGTGTAGGACTAGCGGGGATCGGAAATGAGCAGTTCTTC. Translating gives CAWSVGLAGIGNEQFF.

The chain links TRBV4-2 to TRBJ2-3, with TRBD2 matching over 9 bases. Germline values: CDR1 LGHNA, CDR2 YNFKEQ. The CDR3 loop spans 16 amino acids. Losses at the gene ends were 4 bases for V and 4 bases for J; bases not matched to a gene: 9. This chain's CDR3 is CASSPMAGGPADTQYF. The CDR3 nucleotides are TGTGCCAGCAGCCCGATGGCGGGGGGGCCGGCAGATACGCAGTATTTT.

J is TRBJ2-7 and V is TRBV6-6; a weak D match, TRBD1 (5 bases). This CDR3 has 15 residues. V was trimmed by 0 bases and J by 2 bases, leaving 11 bases between them. CDR1 is MNHNY and CDR2 is SVGAGI in the germline V gene (reference sequence). CDR3 protein: CASSYSGQGPYEQYF. The CDR3 DNA follows: TGTGCCAGCAGTTACTCAGGGCAGGGCCCCTACGAGCAGTACTTC.